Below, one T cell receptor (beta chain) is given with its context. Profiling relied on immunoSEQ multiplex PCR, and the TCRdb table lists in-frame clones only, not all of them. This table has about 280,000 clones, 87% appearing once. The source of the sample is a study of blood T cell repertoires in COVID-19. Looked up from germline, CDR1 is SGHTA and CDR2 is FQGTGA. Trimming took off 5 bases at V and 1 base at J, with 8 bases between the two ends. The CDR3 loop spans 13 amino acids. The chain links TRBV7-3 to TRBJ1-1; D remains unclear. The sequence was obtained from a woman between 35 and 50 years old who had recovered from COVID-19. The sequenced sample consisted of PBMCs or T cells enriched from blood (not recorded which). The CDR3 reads CASSLQENTEAFF. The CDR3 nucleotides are TGTGCCAGCAGCCTCCAGGAGAACACTGAAGCTTTCTTT. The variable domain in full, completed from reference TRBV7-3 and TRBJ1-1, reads GAGVSQTPSNKVTEKGKYVELRCDPISGHTALYWYRQSLGQGPEFLIYFQGTGAADDSGLPNDRFFAVRPEGSVSTLKIQRTERGDSAVYLCASSLQENTEAFFGQGTRLTVV.